This passage covers 2 T cell receptor beta chains from one sample sequenced in a study of beta chain features in type 1 diabetes. Study-level findings and limits: All four CD4+ subsets from Type 1 diabetes patients carried moderately but significantly shorter TCRB CDR3s.

Reverse transcribing all isolated RNA meant expressed TCRB transcripts were sequenced. Here immunoSEQ multiplex PCR was the method, and the copy in TCRdb shows in-frame clones only, minus some. The table records about 710,000 clones, over 12% of them present only once. For these receptors, no antigen is known. The sample consisted of naive CD4+ T cells from blood. The origin of the receptors is a man aged 18 to 30 with type 1 diabetes.

This clone turned up a few times. The chain recombines TRBV30 with TRBJ1-2; the match to TRBD1 covers 7 bases. CDR3 length: 13 residues. After removal of 3 bases from V and 8 bases from J, the junction contained 9 bases not matched to a gene. Germline lookup yields CDR1 GTSNPN and CDR2 SVGIG (reference sequence). CDR3 sequence: CAWSALGGVGYTF. The CDR3 coding sequence is TGTGCCTGGAGCGCCCTAGGGGGCGTGGGCTACACCTTC.

In this sample, this clone turned up a few times. This chain links TRBV19 with TRBJ1-1; unclear D gene. Germline CDR1 reads LNHDA; CDR2 reads SQIVND (reference sequence). The CDR3 runs 12 residues. Trimming shortened V by 5 bases and J by 1 base, and 5 bases separated the two germline ends. The CDR3: CASSGWNTEAFF. Written as DNA, the CDR3 is TGTGCCAGTAGTGGCTGGAACACTGAAGCTTTCTTT.